This record covers a single T cell receptor beta chain. What it binds is not known. Donors were nominally healthy when sampled, though unrecorded immune exposures were likely. CDR3 length equals 15 residues. Trimming at V came to 4 bases and at J to 4 bases, leaving 5 bases not matched to a gene. Looked up from germline, CDR1 is LNHDA and CDR2 is SQIVND (reference sequence). PCR used 60 Vbeta primers and 13 Jbeta primers. Generated by immunoSEQ multiplex PCR, the TCRdb table keeps only in-frame clones and is missing some. The sample lists roughly 120,000 clones, around 80% occurring once. This specimen belongs to a study of cytomegalovirus exposure and HLA in healthy donors. Study-wide findings and caveats: There were reportedly fewer N-insertions in an Asian-associated ancestry cluster than the roughly 670-donor mean, in a later analysis. A missense variant in DCLRE1C was later tied to TCR beta V- and J-gene trimming. Rates of TCR association differed by HLA locus in a later analysis, with DRB1 highest and HLA-C lowest.

The rearrangement joins TRBV19 to TRBJ1-2; 11 positions agree with TRBD1. The sample was PBMCs. This receptor was identified in a woman between 25 and 40 years old in good health and CMV-seronegative. The CDR3 protein is CASSKSGTGGYGYTF. The CDR3 DNA sequence: TGTGCCAGTAGTAAATCCGGGACAGGGGGCTATGGCTACACCTTC.